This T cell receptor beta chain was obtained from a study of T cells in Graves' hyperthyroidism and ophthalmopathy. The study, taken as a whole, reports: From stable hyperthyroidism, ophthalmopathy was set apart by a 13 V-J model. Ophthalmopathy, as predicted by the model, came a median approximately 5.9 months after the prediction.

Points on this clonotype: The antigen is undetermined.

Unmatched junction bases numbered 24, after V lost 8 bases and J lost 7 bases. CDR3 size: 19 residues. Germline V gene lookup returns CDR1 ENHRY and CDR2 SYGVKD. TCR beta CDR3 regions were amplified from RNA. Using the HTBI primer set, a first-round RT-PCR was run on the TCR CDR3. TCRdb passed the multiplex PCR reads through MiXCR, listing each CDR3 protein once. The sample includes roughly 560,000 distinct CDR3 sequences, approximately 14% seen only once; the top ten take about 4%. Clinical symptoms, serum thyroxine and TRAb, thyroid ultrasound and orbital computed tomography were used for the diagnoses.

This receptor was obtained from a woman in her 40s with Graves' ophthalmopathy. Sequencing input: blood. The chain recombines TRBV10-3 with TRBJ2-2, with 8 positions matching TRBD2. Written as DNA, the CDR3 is TGTGCCATCCGAACCACAGGGCCGGAGCGGGAGAGGTCGGTCGGGGAGCTGTTTTTT. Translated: CAIRTTGPERERSVGELFF.